The present entry profiles one TCR beta chain with its context. Its target is unknown. TCRdb redid the calling of the 5' RACE reads with MiXCR, one entry per CDR3 protein. The data contain about 150,000 distinct CDR3 sequences, approximately 12% of them singletons. This entry belongs to a study of T-cell memory formation after mild COVID-19. Study-wide results and limits: Confirmation of SARS-CoV-2 specificity was lacking for second-wave clones peaking day 37. The pre-infection memory compartment contained some responding clones, suggesting cross-reactive memory joined.

The ends lost 4 bases at V and 5 bases at J; junction bases unmatched: 9. The CDR3 consists of 16 residues. The V gene's germline CDR1 is SGHRS and CDR2 YFSETQ. The clonotype was recovered from a man between 18 and 29 years old who had mild COVID-19 (a few samples of this study predate the infection). Cell type and time point are not known. The sample comprised PBMCs or a T cell subset sorted from them (not recorded which). The rearrangement uses TRBV5-1 and TRBJ2-2; TRBD1 matches 9 bases. Here the CDR3 DNA reads TGCGCCAGCAGCCTACCACCGACAGGGGGGACCGGGGAGCTGTTTTTT. Its translation: CASSLPPTGGTGELFF.